This TCR beta chain stems from a study of T cell responses to AZD1222 COVID-19 vaccine (dated by TCRdb to the early 2020s). For the wider study: TCR sequencing covered over 230 trial participants: 207 given two doses of AZD1222 and approximately 26 given two doses of MenACWY control vaccine. Enrollment into the trials was organized by age into subgroups of 18-55, 56-69 and 70-plus years, and those subgroups contained about 160, 30 and 59 TCR-sequenced participants, respectively. General study outcomes and caveats: Because no day 14 peak-response samples were available, repertoires were characterized only after the peak T cell response. Conclusions about previously exposed vaccinees are limited because only six or seven AZD1222 recipients were SARS-CoV-2 seropositive at baseline. The 56-69-year group was small, and its depth increase did not reach significance, likely because of low power. Participants were mostly white British and included more females than males, and it was suggested by the authors that clonal diversity may have been underestimated. CD4 TCRs associated with the vaccine covered the entire spike protein, and the dominant responses were in regions 160-218 and 743-854. After two AZD1222 doses, spike-specific TCR breadth and depth were significantly higher than at day 0 and than in MenACWY recipients. Reportedly, almost half of the unique spike-specific TCRs recognized epitopes lying outside the regions that are mutated in the B.1.351 and B.1.1.7 variants.

Sample time point, as interpreted from the label and publication: about 28 days (+/-7) after the second vaccine dose. AZD1222 recipients whose second dose came at about 4 weeks and those whose second dose came at about 12 weeks were combined into one group, since spike-specific TCR depth and breadth did not differ between the two schedules. The vaccinee samples were drawn from two UK trials, COV001 and COV002, one of which was a single-blind randomized controlled phase 2/3 trial testing AZD1222 (ChAdOx1 nCoV-19) in healthy adults. Trial participant PBMC samples were collected at day 0 and day 28 after the second dose for TCRbeta chain sequencing. The CDR3 regions of human TCRbeta chains were analyzed by immunosequencing. In the source study's methods: Repertoire TCRs were matched against a reference library of SARS-CoV-2-specific TCRs generated with the MIRA antigen-specificity platform. Breadth was defined as the fraction of unique TCRs that were SARS-CoV-2-associated. Depth was defined as the fraction of total T cells that were SARS-CoV-2-associated. Using the MIRA data, every spike-specific TCR was mapped to the spike region that the TCR reacted to and assigned to either a CD4 or a CD8 class. Log10-transformed breadth and depth values were compared by one-way ANOVA with Sidak's multiple comparisons tests. Held by TCRdb, this immuneACCESS table contains in-frame sequences only and omits some clones. Under half of the omission traces to an unresolved V gene where checked; the cause of the rest is unknown. D and trimming were read from the DNA, whereas the V and J calls and clone size are those reported in that table. Counted in this sample were about 150,000 clones; roughly nine tenths of them appeared once. Of the sample, approximately 3.9% falls within the top ten clones.

There are 15 amino acids in the CDR3, from cysteine to phenylalanine inclusive. Of all the DNA, just the CDR3 is kept, 45 bases in frame from base 1. According to the germline V gene, CDR1 reads SGHTA and CDR2 reads FQGNSA. V is pared back by 3 bases and J by 1 base, with 7 bases lying between the germline termini. Notes on this clone: Its specific antigen is unknown. No much larger clone is present one base from it, and per-base qualities are unavailable.

The receptor comes from an adult who received the AZD1222 COVID-19 vaccine. The chain employs TRBV7-2 and TRBJ2-6, with no reliable assignment of the D segment. Here the sequenced sample was peripheral blood, taken 28 days after the second AZD1222 dose. The encoded CDR3 is CASSFRRSGANVLTF. The bases are TGTGCCAGCAGCTTTAGGCGGTCTGGGGCCAACGTCCTGACTTTC.